This TCR beta chain came from a study of shared clonotypes between healthy human individuals. General observations from the study: Estimated richness was generally greater in naive than memory subsets. A reduction in generation probabilities was seen for non-shared clonotypes relative to those shared by all four donors.

Comments on this clone: The target antigen is unknown.

The CDR3 runs 16 residues. Germline trimming cut 4 bases from V and 4 bases from J; bases unmatched to any gene: 13. Germline CDR1 is SGHRS and CDR2 is YFSETQ. Each subset's genomic DNA was split evenly across several immunoSEQ plates. Here immunoSEQ multiplex PCR was the method, and the copy in TCRdb shows in-frame clones only, minus some. The data hold about 2 million clones, with approximately 95% observed a single time. The sample comprised naive CD4+ T cells sorted from blood. Subset noted: CD45RA+ positively selected. This TCR was sampled from a man in his late teens or twenties in good health. V and J are TRBV5-1 and TRBJ1-1; 7 nucleotides agree with TRBD1. CDR3 in amino acids: CASSPIPRQGITEAFF. For the CDR3, the DNA is TGCGCCAGCAGCCCAATCCCCAGACAGGGTATCACTGAAGCTTTCTTT.